This note documents a single T cell receptor (beta chain) sequence. What it recognizes is unknown. Trimming removed 5 bases at V and 11 bases at J, with 12 bases between. Germline V gene data show CDR1 as SEHNR and CDR2 as FQNEAQ (reference sequence). This CDR3 comprises 11 residues. The source of the sample is a study of graft-versus-host responses after intestinal transplantation. Findings and limits, study-wide: Some GvH clones were seen earlier in gut or blood, suggesting intestinal origin.

The table came from immunoSEQ multiplex PCR; TCRdb's copy has only in-frame clones and leaves some out. The repertoire holds more than 90,000 clones, around 94% seen once, with approximately 0.25% in the top ten. The source material was unstimulated CD4+ T cells sorted from spleen or lymph node cells, sampled before transplant. The sequence derives from a human donor who was the organ donor for an intestinal transplant. V usage is TRBV7-9 and J usage is TRBJ1-1; D ambiguous. CDR3 sequence reads: CASSPRSAAFF. The CDR3 DNA sequence: TGTGCCAGCAGCCCTCGGTCGGCGGCTTTCTTT.